This T cell receptor beta chain was observed in a study of CXCR3-negative and CXCR3-positive naive CD8 T cells. About the study: Each library held about 1.5 +/- 0.3 million TRB reads, 130 million to 150 million in total.

The CDR3 has 18 amino acids. The method, 5' RACE with UMI labels, was used to prepare the TRB cDNA libraries. TCRdb reanalyzed the 5' RACE reads and collapses them to one entry per CDR3 protein, without DNA. The sample table includes some 120,000 distinct CDR3 sequences. As for this clonotype: Its antigen is not identified.

CD45RO-CCR7+CD27+CD95- was the phenotype of naive CD8+ T cells. Study observations and caveats: The study found that naive CXCR3-negative and CXCR3-positive cells shared TRBV-TRBJ usage, while memory cells differed. Researchers report that CXCR3-positive naive cells carry more hydrophobic TRB CDR3s than CXCR3-negative naive cells. Diversity in memory CD8+ cells fell much lower than the comparably high levels seen in both naive subsets.

V and J are TRBV12-3 or TRBV12-4 and TRBJ2-3; as DNA is missing, the TRBD1 call by TCRdb cannot be tested. This clonotype was sampled from a human donor in good health. Some clones in this sample may be carry-over from other donors' samples. Specimen: naive CXCR3+ CD8+ T cells from blood. Specified subset: CD45RO-CCR7+CD27+CD95- naive CD8+ T cells expressing CXCR3 (TNR3+). The CDR3 here is CASSFFGTGGSLTDTQYF.